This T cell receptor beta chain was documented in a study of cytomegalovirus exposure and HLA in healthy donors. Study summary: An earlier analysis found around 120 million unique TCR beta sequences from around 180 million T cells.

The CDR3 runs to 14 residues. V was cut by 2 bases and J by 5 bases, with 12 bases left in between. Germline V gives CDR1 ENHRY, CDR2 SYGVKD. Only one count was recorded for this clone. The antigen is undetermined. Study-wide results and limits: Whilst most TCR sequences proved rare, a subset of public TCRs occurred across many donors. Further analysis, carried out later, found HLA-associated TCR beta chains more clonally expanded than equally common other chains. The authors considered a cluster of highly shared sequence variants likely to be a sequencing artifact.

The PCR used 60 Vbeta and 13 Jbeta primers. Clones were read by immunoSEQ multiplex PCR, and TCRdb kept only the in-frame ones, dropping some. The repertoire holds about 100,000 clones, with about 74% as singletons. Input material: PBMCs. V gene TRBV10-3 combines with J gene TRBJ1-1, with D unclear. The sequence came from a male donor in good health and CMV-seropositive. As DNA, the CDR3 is TGTGCCATCAGTGAGGCAGGCTCGAGAACTGAAGCTTTCTTT. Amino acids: CAISEAGSRTEAFF.